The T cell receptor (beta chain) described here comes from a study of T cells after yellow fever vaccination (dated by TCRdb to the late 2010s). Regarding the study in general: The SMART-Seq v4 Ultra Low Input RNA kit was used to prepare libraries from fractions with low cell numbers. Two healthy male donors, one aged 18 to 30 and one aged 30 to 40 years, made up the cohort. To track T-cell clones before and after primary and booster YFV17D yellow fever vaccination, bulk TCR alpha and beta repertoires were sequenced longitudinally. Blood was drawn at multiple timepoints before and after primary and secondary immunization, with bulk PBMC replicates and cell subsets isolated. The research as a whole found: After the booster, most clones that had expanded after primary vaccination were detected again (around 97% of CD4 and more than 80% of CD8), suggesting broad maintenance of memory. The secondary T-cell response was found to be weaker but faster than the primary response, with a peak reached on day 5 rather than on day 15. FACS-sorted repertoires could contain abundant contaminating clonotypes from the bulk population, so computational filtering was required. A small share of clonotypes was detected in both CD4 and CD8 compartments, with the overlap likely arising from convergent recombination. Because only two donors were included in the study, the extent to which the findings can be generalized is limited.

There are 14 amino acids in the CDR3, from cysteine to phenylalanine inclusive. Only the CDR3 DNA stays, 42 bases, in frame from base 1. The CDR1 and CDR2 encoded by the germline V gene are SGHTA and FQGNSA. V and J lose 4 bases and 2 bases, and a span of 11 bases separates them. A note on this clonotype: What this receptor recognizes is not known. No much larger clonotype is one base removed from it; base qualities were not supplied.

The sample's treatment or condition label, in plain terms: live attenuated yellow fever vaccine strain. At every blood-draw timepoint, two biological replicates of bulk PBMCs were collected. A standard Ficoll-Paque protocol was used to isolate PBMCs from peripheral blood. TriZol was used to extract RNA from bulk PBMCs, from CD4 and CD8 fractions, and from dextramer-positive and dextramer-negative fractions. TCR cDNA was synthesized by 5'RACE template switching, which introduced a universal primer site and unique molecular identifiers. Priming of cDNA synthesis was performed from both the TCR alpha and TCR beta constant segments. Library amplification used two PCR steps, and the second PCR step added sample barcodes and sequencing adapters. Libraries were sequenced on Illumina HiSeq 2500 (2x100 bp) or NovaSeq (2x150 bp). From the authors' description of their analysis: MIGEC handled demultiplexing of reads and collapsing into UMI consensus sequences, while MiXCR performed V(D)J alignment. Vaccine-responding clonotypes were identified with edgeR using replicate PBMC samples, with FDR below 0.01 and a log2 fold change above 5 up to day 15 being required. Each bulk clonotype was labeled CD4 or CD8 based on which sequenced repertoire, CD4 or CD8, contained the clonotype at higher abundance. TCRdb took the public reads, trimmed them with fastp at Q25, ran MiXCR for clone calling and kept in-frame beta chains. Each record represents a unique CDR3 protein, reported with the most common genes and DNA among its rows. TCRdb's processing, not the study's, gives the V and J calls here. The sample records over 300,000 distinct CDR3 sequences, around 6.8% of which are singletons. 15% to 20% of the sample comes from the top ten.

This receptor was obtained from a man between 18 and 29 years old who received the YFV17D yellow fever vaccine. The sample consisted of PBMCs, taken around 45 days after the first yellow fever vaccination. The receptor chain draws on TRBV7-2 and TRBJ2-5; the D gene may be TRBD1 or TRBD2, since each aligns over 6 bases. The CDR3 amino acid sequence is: CASSYGGGQETQYF. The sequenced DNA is TGTGCCAGCAGCTACGGGGGCGGACAAGAGACCCAGTACTTC.